A selection of T cell receptor beta chains follows, all from one sample in a study of beta chain features in type 1 diabetes. Clones were read by immunoSEQ multiplex PCR, and TCRdb kept only the in-frame ones, dropping some. Here the sample spans hundreds of thousands of clones, over 10% being singletons. The sample consisted of naive CD4+ T cells from blood. These receptors all stem from a man younger than 30 with type 1 diabetes. Both conserved end residues are part of each CDR3. The order of the fields is CDR3 DNA, CDR3 protein, clone size, J gene, CDR3 length, D gene, V gene. A D gene is named only where the DNA matches it firmly. The size entry is marked missing in some rows and otherwise reads once, few, many or a size class.

cdr3_nt: TGTGCCAGCAGTTTAGGTACCGAGCAGTACTTC; cdr3_aa: CASSLGTEQYF; clone_size: few; j_call: TRBJ2-7; cdr3_length: 11; d_call: NA; v_call: TRBV28
cdr3_nt: TGTGCCAGCAGTGAACTCCAGGTGACCGGGGAGCTGTTTTTT; cdr3_aa: CASSELQVTGELFF; clone_size: few; j_call: TRBJ2-2; cdr3_length: 14; d_call: NA; v_call: TRBV2
cdr3_nt: TGTGCCAGCAGCTTGGCCCCACAGCGGGGGGACTCCAATGAGCAGTTCTTC; cdr3_aa: CASSLAPQRGDSNEQFF; clone_size: NA; j_call: TRBJ2-1; cdr3_length: 17; d_call: TRBD2; v_call: TRBV7-2
cdr3_nt: TGTGCCAGCAGCTTAGATGGAACAGCCTACGAGCAGTACTTC; cdr3_aa: CASSLDGTAYEQYF; clone_size: NA; j_call: TRBJ2-7; cdr3_length: 14; d_call: NA; v_call: TRBV11-2
cdr3_nt: TGCGCCAGCAGCCAAGATCAGGGAGCCTGGAACACTGAAGCTTTCTTT; cdr3_aa: CASSQDQGAWNTEAFF; clone_size: NA; j_call: TRBJ1-1; cdr3_length: 16; d_call: NA; v_call: TRBV4-1
cdr3_nt: TGTGCCAGCAGCCCTGTGCCCGACCCAAATTCACCCCTCCACTTT; cdr3_aa: CASSPVPDPNSPLHF; clone_size: NA; j_call: TRBJ1-6; cdr3_length: 15; d_call: NA; v_call: TRBV7-9
cdr3_nt: TGTGCCAGCAGTGCCCTGGGAGGGTCTGAAGCTTTCTTT; cdr3_aa: CASSALGGSEAFF; clone_size: few; j_call: TRBJ1-1; cdr3_length: 13; d_call: NA; v_call: TRBV2
cdr3_nt: TGTGCCAGCAGTGAAGGGGTCTCTGGGGCCAACGTCCTGACTTTC; cdr3_aa: CASSEGVSGANVLTF; clone_size: few; j_call: TRBJ2-6; cdr3_length: 15; d_call: NA; v_call: TRBV2
cdr3_nt: TGTGCCAGCAGCCCTGGGACAGGGTGGGAGCAGTACTTC; cdr3_aa: CASSPGTGWEQYF; clone_size: NA; j_call: TRBJ2-7; cdr3_length: 13; d_call: TRBD1; v_call: TRBV6-5
cdr3_nt: TGTGCCAGCAGTTACTCGAGCCTCTCCCAGCAGTACTTC; cdr3_aa: CASSYSSLSQQYF; clone_size: few; j_call: TRBJ2-7; cdr3_length: 13; d_call: NA; v_call: TRBV6-5
cdr3_nt: TGTGCCAGCAGTGAAGTAAAAGGCTTTCATGAGCAGTTCTTC; cdr3_aa: CASSEVKGFHEQFF; clone_size: few; j_call: TRBJ2-1; cdr3_length: 14; d_call: NA; v_call: TRBV25-1
cdr3_nt: TGTGCCAGCAGCTTAGTGGGGCAAGAGACCCAGTACTTC; cdr3_aa: CASSLVGQETQYF; clone_size: NA; j_call: TRBJ2-5; cdr3_length: 13; d_call: NA; v_call: TRBV7-6
cdr3_nt: TGTGCCTGGAGTGAGGGGGACAGGGGAAATGAAAAACTGTTTTTT; cdr3_aa: CAWSEGDRGNEKLFF; clone_size: NA; j_call: TRBJ1-4; cdr3_length: 15; d_call: TRBD1; v_call: TRBV30
cdr3_nt: TGCAGCGTTGGGGGACAGGGCGAAAAGCTGTTTTTT; cdr3_aa: CSVGGQGEKLFF; clone_size: NA; j_call: TRBJ1-4; cdr3_length: 12; d_call: TRBD1; v_call: TRBV29-1
cdr3_nt: TGTGCCAGCAGTTACGGGGTCCTAATCAGTGAGCAGTTCTTC; cdr3_aa: CASSYGVLISEQFF; clone_size: few; j_call: TRBJ2-1; cdr3_length: 14; d_call: NA; v_call: TRBV6-5
cdr3_nt: TGCGCCAGCAGCTTGGCCGGGGACAGGGGACGTTGGTACACCTTC; cdr3_aa: CASSLAGDRGRWYTF; clone_size: NA; j_call: TRBJ1-2; cdr3_length: 15; d_call: TRBD1; v_call: TRBV5-1
cdr3_nt: TGCGCCAGCAGTCAAGGGGCCAAGGCTTTCTTT; cdr3_aa: CASSQGAKAFF; clone_size: NA; j_call: TRBJ1-1; cdr3_length: 11; d_call: NA; v_call: TRBV23-1
cdr3_nt: TGCAGCGCGGCTGCGGACAGTATCTATGGCTACACCTTC; cdr3_aa: CSAAADSIYGYTF; clone_size: few; j_call: TRBJ1-2; cdr3_length: 13; d_call: NA; v_call: TRBV29-1
cdr3_nt: TGTGCTAGTGGCCCGAACGTCGGGATCTCCTACGAGCAGTACTTC; cdr3_aa: CASGPNVGISYEQYF; clone_size: few; j_call: TRBJ2-7; cdr3_length: 15; d_call: NA; v_call: TRBV12-5
cdr3_nt: TGTGCTAGTGGCCAGCCGGGCGGGGACTACAATGAGCAGTTCTTC; cdr3_aa: CASGQPGGDYNEQFF; clone_size: few; j_call: TRBJ2-1; cdr3_length: 15; d_call: NA; v_call: TRBV12-5
cdr3_nt: TGTGCCAGTACTTCTCAGGGAGGGCCGGGTGAGCAGTACTTC; cdr3_aa: CASTSQGGPGEQYF; clone_size: NA; j_call: TRBJ2-7; cdr3_length: 14; d_call: TRBD2; v_call: TRBV19
cdr3_nt: TGCGCCAGCAGCCAAACAGCGAACTATGGCTACACCTTC; cdr3_aa: CASSQTANYGYTF; clone_size: NA; j_call: TRBJ1-2; cdr3_length: 13; d_call: NA; v_call: TRBV4-1
cdr3_nt: TGTGCCAGCAGACCCGGACAGGGATACACAGATACGCAGTATTTT; cdr3_aa: CASRPGQGYTDTQYF; clone_size: few; j_call: TRBJ2-3; cdr3_length: 15; d_call: TRBD1; v_call: TRBV7-8
cdr3_nt: TGTGCCAGCAGGGGCCTGAACACTGAAGCTTTCTTT; cdr3_aa: CASRGLNTEAFF; clone_size: few; j_call: TRBJ1-1; cdr3_length: 12; d_call: NA; v_call: TRBV6-4
cdr3_nt: TGTGCCAGCAGCTTAGGTCCCGACAGGGGGTCACAGTACTCACCCCTCCACTTT; cdr3_aa: CASSLGPDRGSQYSPLHF; clone_size: NA; j_call: TRBJ1-6; cdr3_length: 18; d_call: TRBD1; v_call: TRBV11-2
cdr3_nt: TGTGCCAGCAGCTTCGGACAGGGGCGGGCCTACGAGCAGTACTTC; cdr3_aa: CASSFGQGRAYEQYF; clone_size: few; j_call: TRBJ2-7; cdr3_length: 15; d_call: TRBD1; v_call: TRBV7-2
cdr3_nt: TGTGCCACCAGCACCCGAAGGAGCTCCTATAATTCACCCCTCCACTTT; cdr3_aa: CATSTRRSSYNSPLHF; clone_size: NA; j_call: TRBJ1-6; cdr3_length: 16; d_call: NA; v_call: TRBV15
cdr3_nt: TGTGCCAGCAGCCCCTCGACAGGGAGCAATCAGCCCCAGCATTTT; cdr3_aa: CASSPSTGSNQPQHF; clone_size: few; j_call: TRBJ1-5; cdr3_length: 15; d_call: TRBD1; v_call: TRBV27
cdr3_nt: TGTGCCAGCAGCTCGCCGGGACAGGGAGTGAACACTGAAGCTTTCTTT; cdr3_aa: CASSSPGQGVNTEAFF; clone_size: few; j_call: TRBJ1-1; cdr3_length: 16; d_call: TRBD1; v_call: TRBV7-8
cdr3_nt: TGTGCCAGCAGCTTAGGCTCAGGGGGCGTTAATTCACCCCTCCACTTT; cdr3_aa: CASSLGSGGVNSPLHF; clone_size: NA; j_call: TRBJ1-6; cdr3_length: 16; d_call: TRBD1; v_call: TRBV7-6
cdr3_nt: TGTGCCAGCAGGCCCCTCTCCTACAATGAGCAGTTCTTC; cdr3_aa: CASRPLSYNEQFF; clone_size: NA; j_call: TRBJ2-1; cdr3_length: 13; d_call: NA; v_call: TRBV6-1
cdr3_nt: TGTGCCAGCAGCTCACCGGACAGGAAAAACATTCAGTACTTC; cdr3_aa: CASSSPDRKNIQYF; clone_size: many; j_call: TRBJ2-4; cdr3_length: 14; d_call: TRBD1; v_call: TRBV7-9
cdr3_nt: TGTGCCTGGAGTGTATTTAGCTTCGGCAGCCCGGAGCCCCAGCATTTT; cdr3_aa: CAWSVFSFGSPEPQHF; clone_size: NA; j_call: TRBJ1-5; cdr3_length: 16; d_call: NA; v_call: TRBV30
cdr3_nt: TGTGCCAGCACCTCTCGGACTAGCGGGGAAGCAGATACGCAGTATTTT; cdr3_aa: CASTSRTSGEADTQYF; clone_size: few; j_call: TRBJ2-3; cdr3_length: 16; d_call: TRBD2; v_call: TRBV27
cdr3_nt: TGTGCCAGCTCACCACCGACCCTAGCGGGACGCGAGCAGTACTTC; cdr3_aa: CASSPPTLAGREQYF; clone_size: NA; j_call: TRBJ2-7; cdr3_length: 15; d_call: TRBD2; v_call: TRBV18